This T cell receptor (beta chain) was found in a study of PD-1 blockade in mismatch repair-deficient tumors. This CDR3 is 15 amino acids long. Germline V gives CDR1 SGHNT, CDR2 YENEEA. J lost 7 bases, V lost 5 bases, and 14 bases had no gene match. Method: immunoSEQ multiplex PCR; TCRdb's copy keeps in-frame clones and lacks some. The sample contains about 110,000 clones, about 74% of which appear only once. The chain carries TRBV11-3 and TRBJ2-7; 7 nucleotides align to TRBD2. Material: peripheral blood, obtained about 60 weeks after starting pembrolizumab. The receptor's source is an adult with mismatch repair-deficient cancer. The CDR3: CASSRTAQRGGEQYF. CDR3 sequence (DNA): TGTGCCAGCAGCCGGACGGCCCAGCGGGGTGGTGAGCAGTACTTC.